This is a list of T cell receptor beta chains from one sample in a study of blood T cell repertoires in COVID-19. Measured with immunoSEQ multiplex PCR; TCRdb has only the in-frame clones, and not every one. The table includes around 300,000 clones, almost 85% detected once. Sequenced material: peripheral blood. These receptors all stem from a human donor in a cohort sampled during active COVID-19. The CDR3 runs from the conserved cysteine through the conserved F or W. D genes are given only for firm matches. Expanded clones are given a class, and other clones once, few, many or no size at all.

TRBJ2-3 - - TRBV6-4 TGTGCCAGCAGTGAACGGGGGGCCACAGATACGCAGTATTTT CASSERGATDTQYF
TRBJ1-2 - few TRBV3-1/TRBV3-2 TGTGCCAGCAGCCAAGAGTTCAGGGGCCTGACCTACTATGGCTACACCTTC CASSQEFRGLTYYGYTF
TRBJ1-3 - - TRBV10-2 TGCGCCAGCAGTGAGTGGCGCGGCAATAACCAGTACTCTGGAAACACCATATATTTT CASSEWRGNNQYSGNTIYF
TRBJ1-1 - - TRBV11-2 TGTGCCAGCAGCCCTAACAGGGACACTGAAGCTTTCTTT CASSPNRDTEAFF
TRBJ2-7 - - TRBV4-2 TGTGCCAGCAGCCAAGAAAGCGTAAGCTACGAGCAGTACTTC CASSQESVSYEQYF
TRBJ1-1 TRBD1 - TRBV7-3 TGTGCCAGCAGCTTAGACAGGGACGGTGACACTGAAGCTTTCTTT CASSLDRDGDTEAFF
TRBJ2-2 - - TRBV5-5 TGTGCCAGCAGTATCAGGGGGGCGAACACCGGGGAGCTGTTTTTT CASSIRGANTGELFF
TRBJ1-1 - once TRBV5-5 TGTGCCAGCAGCTTGGCCACCGGCACTGAAGCTTTCTTT CASSLATGTEAFF
TRBJ2-2 - - TRBV29-1 TGCAGCGTTGTGGGGCAAGGGGTTTCGCGGAGCGGGGAGCTGTTTTTT CSVVGQGVSRSGELFF
TRBJ1-2 - - TRBV14 TGTGCCAGCAGCCAAGATCCGGCCCTAGTCTATGGCTACACCTTC CASSQDPALVYGYTF
TRBJ2-7 TRBD2 - TRBV19 TGTGCCAGTACCCGACTAGCGGGGTCAAGCGAGCAGTACTTC CASTRLAGSSEQYF
TRBJ1-1 - once TRBV6-6 TGTGCCAGCAGTGCCTTGACCCGGGGCACTGAAGCTTTCTTT CASSALTRGTEAFF
TRBJ1-1 - - TRBV11-2 TGTGCCAGCAGCTTCTCGACTGAAGCTTTCTTT CASSFSTEAFF
TRBJ1-1 - - TRBV3-1/TRBV3-2 TGTGCCAGCAGCCAAGCTAGGCAGAACACTGAAGCTTTCTTT CASSQARQNTEAFF
TRBJ2-7 - - TRBV28 TGTGCCAGCAGTTTAGTGCAGGCGGGATACGAGCAGTACTTC CASSLVQAGYEQYF
TRBJ2-7 - once TRBV14 TGTGCCAGCAGCCAAGATCCAGCGTTCTACGAGCAGTACTTC CASSQDPAFYEQYF
TRBJ1-5 - - TRBV15 TGTGCCACCAGCAGAGTGACAGCGAATCAGCCCCAGCATTTT CATSRVTANQPQHF
TRBJ1-1 - - TRBV7-8 TGTGCCAGCAGCTCCGAGTGGGCCACTGAAGCTTTCTTT CASSSEWATEAFF
TRBJ2-3 TRBD1 - TRBV24-1 TGTGCCACCAGTGAAACGGGACAGAGGTTGTGGGGTACGCAGTATTTT CATSETGQRLWGTQYF
TRBJ2-7 TRBD1 - TRBV7-8 TGTGCCAGCAGCCTTAGAGGGAGGGCGGGACAGGGTCCGTCGAACGAGCAGTACTTC CASSLRGRAGQGPSNEQYF